The present T cell receptor (beta chain) was sequenced within a study of blood T cell repertoires in COVID-19. The wider study: Material from acute and convalescent COVID-19 was sourced from the United States, Italy and Spain. T cells, B-cell-depleted T cells, or PBMCs provided the cDNA or gDNA that served as material.

The CDR3 has 18 amino acids. CDR1 and CDR2 from the germline V gene are SEHNR and FQNEAQ (reference sequence). V was shortened by 5 bases and J by 2 bases, with 23 bases between the two germline ends. Original data processing: Amplification from reference gene primers served as the basis for estimated nucleated cell counts. Generated by immunoSEQ multiplex PCR, the TCRdb table keeps only in-frame clones and is missing some. That table furnishes V, J and clone size, whereas the DNA furnished D and trimming. The profile covers about 52,000 clones, with roughly 87% appearing a single time and 15% taken by the ten largest.

Material for sequencing was peripheral blood. The origin of this receptor is a human donor with active COVID-19. The donor label of this sample is uncertain. This chain uses TRBV7-9 with TRBJ2-3; possible D gene TRBD2, 7 bases. The CDR3 reads CASSPDVRRGPITDTQYF. The CDR3 region has the DNA TGTGCCAGCAGCCCCGACGTTAGGCGGGGGCCCATCACAGATACGCAGTATTTT.